This section outlines one TCR beta chain sequence together with its context. There is no known antigen for this receptor. It has no much larger one-base neighbor in the sample; base qualities were not kept. The CDR3 sequence holds 14 residues, the cysteine and phenylalanine included. Just CDR3 DNA is preserved here, 42 bases in frame from base 1. Based on the germline V gene, the CDR1 and CDR2 sequences are SNHLY and FYNNEI. The TCR beta CDR3 regions were amplified from the RNA transcripts. A first-round RT-PCR of the TCR CDR3 used the HTBI primer set with the Qiagen OneStep RT-PCR kit. Libraries were constructed in a second round of multiplex PCR, after which size selection and purification were performed. Libraries were sequenced paired-end with 100 bp reads on an Illumina HiSeq2000. The paper's processing steps were these. SOAPnuke was used to process the raw data, removing reads that contained adapters or uncalled bases, had a mean Phred below 15, or lacked an exact match to the constant primer or identifier. COPE v1.2.5 was used to merge the high-quality paired reads, and each unique nucleotide sequence was defined as a clonotype. MiTCR v1.1 was used to align the clonotypes against IMGT TRBV, TRBD and TRBJ reference segments. The analysis included only V-J combinations with a frequency above 0.0001, which together covered about 99% of the repertoires. A TCS score was defined as the ratio of F50 (clonal expansion) to E x V (chaos), with BLOSUM62-based TCRdist applied between CDR3 peptides within each V-J. Welch's t-statistics and random forest reduced 450 to 600 V-J features to around 14, which were used in a naive Bayes classifier (R e1071). In TCRdb, the public reads were trimmed at Q25 with fastp and aligned with MiXCR, with productive beta chains retained. Merged by CDR3 protein, the rows form single entries marked with the most common genes and DNA. These V and J calls are TCRdb output, not the study's own analysis. This sample comprises roughly 580,000 distinct CDR3 sequences, under 60% of them detected only once. Roughly 8.2% of the sample is held by the ten biggest clonotypes.

A patient counted as having stable Graves' hyperthyroidism if no progression to ophthalmopathy occurred over 18 months of follow-up. Hyperthyroidism patients were newly diagnosed, with disease duration under 2 months, and aged 18 to 65 years. Any patient with an uncontrolled infection, another autoimmune disease, pregnancy or lactation was excluded. Clinical symptoms, serum thyroxine and TRAb, thyroid ultrasound, and orbital computed tomography formed the basis for the diagnoses. Total RNA was extracted with Trizol reagent, and quality was checked on an Agilent 2100 Bioanalyzer. The sample comes from a study of T cells in Graves' hyperthyroidism and ophthalmopathy (dated 2019 in TCRdb). The study in broad terms: TCR V-J signatures able to tell the groups apart were searched for in a discovery cohort of some 97 patients, of whom approximately 40 had Graves' ophthalmopathy and roughly 57 had stable Graves' hyperthyroidism. Prospective prediction of ophthalmopathy was tested in an independent validation cohort of 18 to 20 hyperthyroidism patients and 15 to 17 patients who later progressed to ophthalmopathy. The roughly 100 discovery patients were randomly split 7:3 into training and test sets. In addition, the study compared T-cell repertoires in thyroid tissue and in blood from five or six Graves' hyperthyroidism patients. Once sampling was done, hyperthyroidism patients were given methimazole at a starting dose of 30 mg daily, whereas ophthalmopathy patients were given high-dose intravenous methylprednisolone. The paper describes TCR Vbeta CDR3 sequencing of around 130 peripheral blood samples, made up of around 41 ophthalmopathy patients, 70 to 75 hyperthyroidism patients and around 17 progressor patients. The paper's findings and limits, for the study overall: Most expanded thyroid clonotypes (frequency above 0.001) were also found in blood, which suggests that blood repertoires may mirror thyroid immune responses. No statistical method was used to fix the sample size in advance, and group allocation was not hidden from the investigators. In cross-validation, a model built on a 13 V-J signature told ophthalmopathy apart from stable hyperthyroidism with under 90% sensitivity and around 81% specificity, and in testing the same model reached 80%/75%. In validation, the model predicted progression to ophthalmopathy a median of about 5.9 months before onset, with roughly 70% sensitivity and just under 75% specificity.

The sequence came from a woman aged 18-29 years with Graves' hyperthyroidism. Donor details come from another sample of the same person, matched by shared clones. Sequences were obtained from peripheral blood or thyroid tissue (not recorded which). The rearrangement joined TRBV2 to TRBJ2-7; 12 central bases correspond to TRBD2. TRBJ2-1 matches the DNA end more closely, so the J call is doubtful. The CDR3 protein sequence reads: CASSVELAGGEQFF. The DNA sequence reads TGTGCCAGCAGTGTGGAACTAGCGGGAGGTGAGCAGTTCTTC.